The sequence of this T cell receptor beta chain was determined in a study of blood T cell repertoires in COVID-19. As for the study in general: PBMCs, B-cell-depleted T cells, or T cells provided the cDNA or gDNA that made up the material.

Seattle patient enrollment occurred during active infection, with longitudinal follow-up thereafter. In the authors' workflow: Amplifying reference gene primers gave estimates of nucleated cell counts. The protocol was immunoSEQ multiplex PCR, while the TCRdb copy is restricted to in-frame clones and leaves out a portion. D and trimming come from the DNA, and the V and J calls and clone size come from that table. This sample has nearly 70,000 clones, with about 85% found just once. V was clipped by 11 bases and J by 4 bases; unmatched bases: 15. The CDR3 loop spans 15 amino acids. The germline gives CDR1 LNHDA, CDR2 SQIVND (reference sequence).

This sequence joins TRBV19 and TRBJ2-3; 7 nucleotides match TRBD2. This receptor was identified in a woman aged 50 to 60 with COVID-19, enrolled during active disease. The sample comprised peripheral blood. CDR3 loop: CAASEVAGEADTQYF. The DNA for the CDR3 is TGTGCCGCATCAGAAGTGGCGGGAGAGGCAGATACGCAGTATTTT.